One and the same sample provided the 30 T cell receptor beta chains below, sequenced in a study of long-term antiretroviral therapy in people with HIV. Researchers report immunoSEQ v3.0 was run at survey level. Libraries were prepared by immunoSEQ multiplex PCR; TCRdb keeps only in-frame clonotypes and omits some of them. The sample consists of around 15,000 clones, around three quarters of them appearing once. Source: unsorted PBMCs, taken 1.5 years before starting antiretroviral therapy. These receptors were collected from a woman between 50 and 59 years old with HIV.

The V call is TRBV4-1, the J call TRBJ2-1, with D unresolved. This CDR3 region has 12 residues. Trimming stripped 2 bases from V and 7 bases from J, with 6 bases between. Germline V CDR1 and CDR2: MGHRA, YSYEKL. CDR3 DNA: TGCGCCAGCAGCCAATCATCAAATGAGCAGTTCTTC. Its protein product is CASSQSSNEQFF.

The V and J genes are TRBV5-1 and TRBJ2-3, with D possibly being TRBD1 or TRBD2 (5 bases each). The CDR3 totals 14 residues. Germline V gene data show CDR1 as SGHRS and CDR2 as YFSETQ. Trimming shortened V by 7 bases and J by 2 bases, and 14 bases separated the two germline ends. The CDR3 sequence is CASGRGGATDTQYF. DNA for the CDR3: TGCGCCAGCGGACGGGGCGGTGCCACAGATACGCAGTATTTT.

This clone showed up just a few times. V usage is TRBV7-6 and J usage is TRBJ1-5; D call uncertain. This CDR3 contains 13 residues. V gave up 5 bases and J gave up 2 bases, with 7 bases separating them. CDR1 is SGHVS and CDR2 is FNYEAQ in the germline V gene. The CDR3 nucleotides are TGTGCCAGCAGCCAGGACGGCAATCAGCCCCAGCATTTT. Protein product: CASSQDGNQPQHF.

The genes are TRBV6-5 and TRBJ1-6; a weak D match, TRBD1 (5 bases). The CDR3 loop spans 13 amino acids. Germline V gene data show CDR1 as MNHEY and CDR2 as SVGAGI. Trimming removed 0 bases from V and 9 bases from J, with 6 bases in between. CDR3 DNA: TGTGCCAGCAGTTACTCGGGGGTTTCACCCCTCCACTTT. It specifies CASSYSGVSPLHF.

The chain links TRBV5-1 to TRBJ2-2; D gene uncertain. V lost 4 bases and J 4 bases, leaving 17 bases between the germline ends. The CDR3 sequence is 16 residues long. Germline values: CDR1 SGHRS, CDR2 YFSETQ. The CDR3 DNA sequence: TGCGCCAGCAGCGAGCAGGCTTTAAGTGTCACCGGGGAGCTGTTTTTT. It specifies CASSEQALSVTGELFF. Drawing the rest from reference TRBV5-1 and TRBJ2-2, the complete variable domain is KAGVTQTPRYLIKTRGQQVTLSCSPISGHRSVSWYQQTPGQGLQFLFEYFSETQRNKGNFPGRFSGRQFSNSRSEMNVSTLELGDSALYLCASSEQALSVTGELFFGEGSRLTVL.

The J gene is TRBJ2-7, the V gene TRBV28; 7 bases line up with TRBD1. Germline V gene data show CDR1 as MDHEN and CDR2 as SYDVKM. The CDR3 covers 12 residues. The junction had 2 bases not matched to a gene; V was cut back by 5 bases and J by 4 bases. As DNA, the CDR3 is TGTGCCAGCAGTACAGGGGAGTACGAGCAGTACTTC. Translated, it gives CASSTGEYEQYF.

The chain joins TRBV7-2 to TRBJ2-7; 9 nucleotides align to TRBD2. The V gene end was trimmed by 1 base and the J gene end by 2 bases; junction bases not matched to a gene: 3. The CDR3 contains 15 residues. CDR1 SGHTA and CDR2 FQGNSA come from the germline V gene. The CDR3 reads CASSLEGGGAYEQYV. For the CDR3, the DNA is TGTGCCAGCAGCTTAGAAGGCGGGGGGGCCTACGAGCAGTACGTC.

The chain carries TRBV14 and TRBJ2-1; a weak D match, TRBD2 (5 bases). CDR1 SGHDN and CDR2 FVKESK come from the germline V gene. This CDR3 is built from 13 residues. The V and J ends lost 5 bases and 6 bases respectively, with 11 bases between them. This CDR3 reads CASSFGLRNEQFF. The CDR3 nucleotides read TGTGCCAGCAGCTTTGGACTTCGCAATGAGCAGTTCTTC.

The chain recombines TRBV6-6 with TRBJ1-3; TRBD1 aligns across 7 bases. Germline-derived CDR1 and CDR2 are MNHNY and SVGAGI (reference sequence). Germline trimming cut 6 bases from V and 1 base from J; bases unmatched to any gene: 3. The CDR3 consists of 14 residues. The CDR3 protein is CASSLQGSGNTIYF. For the CDR3, the DNA is TGTGCCAGCAGCCTACAGGGGTCTGGAAACACCATATATTTT.

The rearrangement links TRBV19 to TRBJ1-5; 10 bases match TRBD1. This CDR3 contains 14 residues. The germline V gene encodes CDR1 LNHDA and CDR2 SQIVND (reference sequence). V was pared by 4 bases and J by 4 bases, with 1 base of the junction left unmatched. The CDR3 sequence: CASSRGQGNQPQHF. The CDR3 DNA is TGTGCCAGTAGTAGGGGACAGGGGAATCAGCCCCAGCATTTT.

V is TRBV19 and J is TRBJ2-1, with 12 bases identical to TRBD2. J was trimmed by 4 bases and V by 6 bases; bases with no gene match: 4. CDR1 and CDR2 (germline): LNHDA, SQIVND (reference sequence). This CDR3 is built from 15 residues. CDR3 in DNA: TGTGCCAGTAGAACTACTAGCGGGGGGTACAATGAGCAGTTCTTC. Translating gives CASRTTSGGYNEQFF.

The chain employs TRBV27 and TRBJ2-3; possible D gene TRBD1, 6 bases. In germline, CDR1 is MNHEY, CDR2 SMNVEV (reference sequence). The CDR3 totals 12 residues. Trimming shortened V by 8 bases and J by 10 bases, and 16 bases separated the two germline ends. CDR3: CASSFSPGAQYF. The CDR3, as DNA: TGTGCCAGCTCCTTTTCGCCAGGGGCGCAGTATTTT.

This clone has more than one count but fewer than ten. The V gene is TRBV4-1, the J gene TRBJ1-2; D perhaps matches TRBD1 (5 bases). The CDR3 totals 14 residues. Per the germline V gene, CDR1 is MGHRA and CDR2 is YSYEKL. Trimming removed 4 bases at V and 8 bases at J, with 17 bases between. Here the CDR3 DNA reads TGCGCCAGCAGCCCCATCACCGGGGCGGGGGGCTACACCTTC. As protein: CASSPITGAGGYTF.

The chain uses TRBV23-1 and TRBJ2-5; possible D gene TRBD2, 6 bases. TRBV23-1 is an ORF, with its function uncertain. The CDR3 sequence is 14 residues long. Trimming stripped 0 bases from V and 4 bases from J, with 9 bases between. CDR3 DNA: TGCGCCAGCAGTCAATCGGCGGGGAGAGAGACCCAGTACTTC. It yields the protein CASSQSAGRETQYF.

This clone was counted a few times. This sequence joins TRBV2 and TRBJ1-6, with D unclear. V lost 7 bases and J 7 bases, leaving 8 bases between the germline ends. Germline lookup yields CDR1 SNHLY and CDR2 FYNNEI. The length of the CDR3 is 12 residues. The CDR3 coding sequence is TGTGCCAGCACTGAGGGCAATTCACCCCTCCACTTT. This translates into CASTEGNSPLHF.

The rearrangement joins TRBV6-1 to TRBJ2-2; 7 bases map to TRBD2. Germline CDR1 is MNHNS and CDR2 is SASEGT. The CDR3 loop spans 16 amino acids. V was pared by 4 bases and J by 1 base, with 6 bases of the junction left unmatched. The CDR3 here is CASSAPTGGNTGELFF. The DNA of the CDR3 is TGTGCCAGCAGTGCCCCCACGGGGGGGAACACCGGGGAGCTGTTTTTT.

Here the CDR3 DNA reads TGTGCCAGCAGTTACGAAGGACAGGGAGGCTATGGCTACACCTTC. Residues: CASSYEGQGGYGYTF. The chain joins TRBV6-6 to TRBJ1-2; TRBD1 matches at 8 bases. Germline CDR1 is MNHNY and CDR2 is SVGAGI (reference sequence). The CDR3 totals 15 residues. V gave up 2 bases and J gave up 4 bases; unmatched junction bases: 6.

V and J are TRBV5-1 and TRBJ2-2; D is unclear. Between the trimmed V and J ends, which lost 3 bases and 0 bases, there was a span of 0 bases. The CDR3 sequence is 12 residues long. The germline gives CDR1 SGHRS, CDR2 YFSETQ. CDR3: CASSSNTGELFF. The CDR3 DNA reads as TGCGCCAGCAGCTCGAACACCGGGGAGCTGTTTTTT.

The chain couples TRBV2 to TRBJ1-1; D remains unclear. The CDR3 extends over 11 amino acids. CDR1 is SNHLY and CDR2 is FYNNEI in the germline V gene. V lost 5 bases and J lost 1, with 2 bases in between. The CDR3 sequence is CASSPNTEAFF. The CDR3 nucleotides are TGTGCCAGCAGTCCGAACACTGAAGCTTTCTTT.

The genes are TRBV4-1 and TRBJ2-1, with 8 bases that match TRBD2. V shed 3 bases, J shed 0 bases, and the junction held 4 bases outside the gene matches. In germline, CDR1 is MGHRA, CDR2 YSYEKL. CDR3 length equals 16 residues. This chain's CDR3 is CASSHRAGDSYNEQFF. In nucleotides, the CDR3 is TGCGCCAGCAGCCACAGAGCGGGGGACTCCTACAATGAGCAGTTCTTC.

This clone was counted once. The chain has TRBV11-3 and TRBJ2-5, with 10 bases identical to TRBD2. This CDR3 contains 15 residues. With V trimmed by 0 bases and J by 6 bases, 4 bases remained unmatched. The germline V gene encodes CDR1 SGHNT and CDR2 YENEEA. CDR3 in amino acids: CASSLDIAGGKTQYF. The CDR3 nucleotides are TGTGCCAGCAGCTTAGATATAGCGGGGGGAAAGACCCAGTACTTC.

The chain joins TRBV13 to TRBJ2-3; D is ambiguous. The CDR3 is 13 residues long. Germline CDR1 is PRHDT and CDR2 is FYEKMQ (reference sequence). V dropped 2 bases and J dropped 5 bases, with 8 bases sitting between them. CDR3 sequence (DNA): TGTGCCAGCAGCTTACCCCGGGTAGATACGCAGTATTTT. The encoded protein is CASSLPRVDTQYF.

The rearrangement links TRBV25-1 to TRBJ2-7; possibly TRBD2 for D (6 bases). Looked up from germline, CDR1 is MGHDK and CDR2 is SYGVNS. This CDR3 is built from 12 residues. V lost 6 bases and J lost 3, with 9 bases in between. In DNA, the CDR3 is TGTGCCAGCAGCCGGGGGAACTACGAGCAGTACTTC. Translating gives CASSRGNYEQYF.

This sequence joins TRBV6-5 and TRBJ2-1; D might be TRBD1 (6 bases). Deletions cut 4 bases from V and 13 bases from J, with 11 bases between. This CDR3 contains 11 residues. Germline CDR1 and CDR2: MNHEY and SVGAGI. The CDR3 sequence: CASSFGTHQFF. The CDR3 DNA follows: TGTGCCAGCAGTTTCGGGACACATCAGTTCTTC.

V gene TRBV29-1 combines with J gene TRBJ1-2; TRBD1 agrees at 12 bases. From germline, CDR1 is SQVTM and CDR2 ANQGSEA. With V trimmed by 5 bases and J by 13 bases, 17 bases remained unmatched. CDR3 length: 15 amino acids. CDR3 region: CSVLTPGTGGQPTTF. The CDR3 nucleotides are TGCAGCGTTCTCACACCGGGGACAGGGGGCCAGCCAACCACCTTC.

The chain carries TRBV27 and TRBJ1-1; a weak D match, TRBD1 (6 bases). CDR3 length: 15 residues. V lost 6 bases and J 1 base, leaving 15 bases between the germline ends. CDR1 and CDR2 (germline): MNHEY, SMNVEV (reference sequence). The CDR3 nucleotides are TGTGCCAGCAGCTTCGGGACACTACAGAACACTGAAGCTTTCTTT. Translation gives CASSFGTLQNTEAFF.

For the CDR3, the DNA is TGTGCCAGCAGCAAAGCGCGCGACAGGGCCAGGAGCTCCTATAATTCACCCCTCCACTTT. Protein: CASSKARDRARSSYNSPLHF. The genes are TRBV21-1 and TRBJ1-6; the table gives TRBD1 as D, unverified against the DNA. TRBV21-1 is a pseudogene segment. This CDR3 has 20 residues.

This chain joins TRBV7-8 and TRBJ2-7; a weak D match, TRBD1 (5 bases). The CDR3 is made up of 12 amino acids. Between the trimmed V and J ends, which lost 5 bases and 2 bases, there was a span of 7 bases. Germline V gives CDR1 SGHVS, CDR2 FQNEAQ. CDR3 in DNA: TGTGCCAGCAGCGACAGTACCTACGAGCAGTACGTC. It specifies CASSDSTYEQYV.

The table lists this clone with a few counts. This chain connects TRBV7-2 to TRBJ1-2; D remains ambiguous. Germline values: CDR1 SGHTA, CDR2 FQGNSA. V was shortened by 5 bases and J by 7 bases, with 11 bases between the two germline ends. The CDR3 runs to 12 residues. The CDR3 DNA sequence: TGTGCCAGCAGCGTAGGCCCTTCTGGCTACACCTTC. Its translation: CASSVGPSGYTF.

In its sample, this clone was seen a few times. The genes are TRBV9 and TRBJ1-1; D call uncertain. The CDR3 extends over 15 amino acids. V dropped 4 bases and J dropped 0 bases, with 13 bases sitting between them. The germline V gene encodes CDR1 SGDLS and CDR2 YYNGEE. CDR3 in amino acids: CASSPHITMNTEAFF. The CDR3 nucleotides are TGTGCCAGCAGCCCCCATATCACTATGAACACTGAAGCTTTCTTT.